These 20 T cell receptor beta chains share one sample of origin, sequenced in a study of T cell repertoires in cytomegalovirus infection. These receptors are not linked to any known antigen. TCRdb analysed the reads with MiXCR anew, one entry per CDR3 protein. The sample has about 130,000 distinct CDR3 sequences; over 25% are singletons. The sample was CD8+ T cells from cultured PBMCs, taken from culture after CMV antigen stimulation. The receptors here all came from a human donor in good health (CMV status not recorded). Some clones in this sample may be carry-over from other donors' samples.

This clonotype was counted between two and nine times. The V gene is TRBV4-1, the J gene TRBJ1-2; D unresolved. This CDR3 has 16 residues. The ends were cut back, 2 bases at V and 0 bases at J, with 13 bases in the middle. Germline CDR1 is MGHRA and CDR2 is YSYEKL. Written as DNA, the CDR3 is TGCGCCAGCAGCCAAATGATCGGTGGTACTAACTATGGCTACACCTTC. It encodes CASSQMIGGTNYGYTF.

This clonotype was seen a handful of times. The rearrangement joins TRBV10-3 to TRBJ1-5, with TRBD1 matching 11 bases. Germline V CDR1 and CDR2: ENHRY, SYGVKD. CDR3 length equals 17 residues. Germline trimming cut 8 bases from V and 2 bases from J; bases unmatched to any gene: 11. Written as DNA, the CDR3 is TGTGCCATCGGTGCCGGGACAGGGGGAGACGGCAATCAGCCCCAGCATTTT. Protein: CAIGAGTGGDGNQPQHF.

The table lists this clonotype with many counts. This chain links TRBV7-4 with TRBJ2-3; 7 bases line up with TRBD2. Germline V gives CDR1 SGHVT, CDR2 SQSDAQ. CDR3 size: 16 residues. V lost 3 bases, J lost 3 bases, and 9 bases stayed unmatched. The CDR3 region is CASSFIGLVLTDTQYF. CDR3 nucleotide sequence: TGTGCCAGCAGCTTCATAGGACTAGTCCTAACAGATACGCAGTATTTT.

There are a few counts of this clonotype. The V gene is TRBV28, the J gene TRBJ2-4, with D perhaps being TRBD1 or TRBD2 (5 bases each). V dropped 10 bases and J dropped 5 bases, with 12 bases sitting between them. Per the germline V gene, CDR1 is MDHEN and CDR2 is SYDVKM. This CDR3 comprises 12 residues. DNA of the CDR3: TGTGCCACAAGAGGGGCAGAAAACATTCAGTACTTC. It specifies CATRGAENIQYF. The whole variable domain, remainder taken from reference TRBV28 and TRBJ2-4, is DVKVTQSSRYLVKRTGEKVFLECVQDMDHENMFWYRQDPGLGLRLIYFSYDVKMKEKGDIPEGYSVSREKKERFSLILESASTNQTSMYLCATRGAENIQYFGAGTRLSVL.

Ten or more counts support this clonotype. The rearrangement uses TRBV2 and TRBJ2-7; no clear D gene. V lost 8 bases to trimming and J lost 3 bases, with 11 bases between them. The CDR3 loop spans 12 amino acids. Per the germline V gene, CDR1 is SNHLY and CDR2 is FYNNEI. CDR3 in DNA: TGTGCCAGCTCTAGGGCTATCTACGAGCAGTACTTC. Translation: CASSRAIYEQYF.

V is TRBV6-6 and J is TRBJ1-5; 8 positions match TRBD1. There are 15 residues in the CDR3. Germline CDR1 reads MNHNY; CDR2 reads SVGAGI (reference sequence). V lost 2 bases to trimming and J lost 2 bases; unmatched junction nucleotides: 2. The DNA for the CDR3 is TGTGCCAGCAGTTACCTACAGGGGGGCAATCAGCCCCAGCATTTT. It is translated as CASSYLQGGNQPQHF.

About this clonotype: One base away lies a much larger clone, so this may be a sequencing read error. The chain links TRBV15 to TRBJ2-7, with a possible D match to TRBD2 (5 bases). The CDR3 has 12 residues. Germline V gives CDR1 LNHNV, CDR2 YYDKDF (reference sequence). CDR3 protein: CVTSSTGNEQYF. For the CDR3, the DNA is TGTGTCACCAGCTCGACGGGGAACGAGCAGTACTTC.

The chain carries TRBV19 and TRBJ1-5, with TRBD1 as a possible D gene (6 bases). The V end was cut by 3 bases, the J end by 0 bases, with 12 bases between. CDR3 length: 16 amino acids. Per the germline V gene, CDR1 is LNHDA and CDR2 is SQIVND (reference sequence). The CDR3 sequence: CASSIGSRGSNQPQHF. The CDR3 DNA reads TGTGCCAGTAGTATCGGCTCCAGGGGTAGCAATCAGCCCCAGCATTTT.

This clonotype has a count of ten or more. The CDR3 DNA follows: TGCAGTGCTAGCTTGGGGGATGATACGCAGTATTTT. As protein: CSASLGDDTQYF. The V and J genes are TRBV20-1 and TRBJ2-3, with D perhaps given as TRBD1 or TRBD2 (5 bases each). Per the germline V gene, CDR1 is DFQATT and CDR2 is SNEGSKA (reference sequence). This CDR3 region has 12 residues. The V end was cut by 3 bases, the J end by 6 bases, with 10 bases between.

The chain carries TRBV20-1 and TRBJ2-7; 9 nucleotides line up with TRBD1. This CDR3 is built from 14 residues. In germline, CDR1 is DFQATT, CDR2 SNEGSKA (reference sequence). V lost 0 bases and J lost 4; bases outside the gene matches: 4. The CDR3 loop is CSAREIDRGYEQYF. DNA of the CDR3: TGCAGTGCTAGAGAAATCGACAGGGGGTACGAGCAGTACTTC.

This clonotype occurred a few times. This chain joins TRBV7-9 and TRBJ1-1, with TRBD1 matching over 7 bases. V shed 5 bases, J shed 7 bases, and the junction held 4 bases outside the gene matches. This CDR3 region has 12 residues. Looked up from germline, CDR1 is SEHNR and CDR2 is FQNEAQ (reference sequence). DNA for the CDR3: TGTGCCAGCAGCCGGGACAGAGGTGAAGCTTTCTTT. Its protein is CASSRDRGEAFF.

This clonotype was seen many times. The rearrangement links TRBV9 to TRBJ2-1; D is ambiguous. V lost 1 base and J lost 8, with 13 bases in between. Germline loops: CDR1 SGDLS, CDR2 YYNGEE. The CDR3 extends over 14 amino acids. In DNA, the CDR3 is TGTGCCAGCAGCGTATCCGGAACTCCGGATGAGCAGTTCTTC. As protein: CASSVSGTPDEQFF.

The gene calls are TRBV4-1 and TRBJ1-6, with D hard to call. V dropped 4 bases and J dropped 11 bases, with 27 bases sitting between them. CDR3 length: 18 amino acids. Germline lookup yields CDR1 MGHRA and CDR2 YSYEKL. CDR3 coding DNA: TGCGCCAGCAGCCTAACACAAACTCAGCCGGACCTCAGTACACCCCTCCACTTT. The encoded protein is CASSLTQTQPDLSTPLHF.

This clonotype was found many times. The chain joins TRBV7-2 to TRBJ1-1; D perhaps matches TRBD1 (6 bases). With 5 bases removed from V and 1 base from J, the gap between germline ends came to 11 bases. This CDR3 region has 14 residues. Germline CDR1 SGHTA, CDR2 FQGNSA. The CDR3 bases are TGTGCCAGCAGCCCAGGGGTTTCGAACACTGAAGCTTTCTTT. It translates to CASSPGVSNTEAFF. The complete variable domain, with remaining parts taken from reference TRBV7-2 and TRBJ1-1, reads GAGVSQSPSNKVTEKGKDVELRCDPISGHTALYWYRQSLGQGLEFLIYFQGNSAPDKSGLPSDRFSAERTGGSVSTLTIQRTQQEDSAVYLCASSPGVSNTEAFFGQGTRLTVV.

This clonotype was observed a few times. The chain couples TRBV6-6 to TRBJ1-5, with unresolved D. Trimming removed 4 bases at V and 0 bases at J, with 13 bases between. The V gene's germline CDR1 is MNHNY and CDR2 SVGAGI (reference sequence). This CDR3 is 16 amino acids long. The CDR3 DNA reads TGTGCCAGCAGTTCGCCCGCGATGGGTAGCAATCAGCCCCAGCATTTT. Protein product: CASSSPAMGSNQPQHF.

This clonotype was observed many times. V gene TRBV5-4 combines with J gene TRBJ2-7; 8 bases map to TRBD1. Germline trimming cut 5 bases from V and 5 bases from J; bases unmatched to any gene: 6. The germline gives CDR1 SGHNT, CDR2 YYREEE (reference sequence). This CDR3 spans 13 amino acids. The CDR3 here is CASSLQGADEQYF. DNA for the CDR3: TGTGCCAGCAGTCTGCAGGGGGCTGACGAGCAGTACTTC.

V is TRBV5-4 and J is TRBJ2-1; 7 bases agree with TRBD1. The trim removed 0 bases at V and 5 bases at J, leaving 2 bases unmatched. CDR3 length: 14 residues. Germline-derived CDR1 and CDR2 are SGHNT and YYREEE (reference sequence). CDR3 protein: CASSLEDRDNEQFF. CDR3 nucleotide sequence: TGTGCCAGCAGCTTGGAAGACAGGGACAATGAGCAGTTCTTC.

The chain links TRBV7-9 to TRBJ1-2; a possible D gene is TRBD1 (5 bases). The CDR3 consists of 14 residues. Germline CDR1 SEHNR, CDR2 FQNEAQ (reference sequence). V lost 0 bases, J lost 5 bases, and 10 bases lay in between. In nucleotides, the CDR3 is TGTGCCAGCAGCTTAGCCGGGGACGGTTATGGCTACACCTTC. Protein sequence: CASSLAGDGYGYTF.

This clonotype came up many times. The chain employs TRBV28 and TRBJ1-5; no definite D call. The CDR3 spans 13 residues. Trimming left V 6 bases short and J 2 bases short, with 8 bases between. Looked up from germline, CDR1 is MDHEN and CDR2 is SYDVKM. CDR3 region: CASSFSGNQPQHF. In DNA form, the CDR3 reads TGTGCCAGCAGCTTTAGTGGCAATCAGCCCCAGCATTTT.

This clonotype was detected many times. This chain uses TRBV12-3 or TRBV12-4 with TRBJ1-6, with D uncertain. This CDR3 comprises 12 residues. V dropped 0 bases and J dropped 9 bases, with 3 bases sitting between them. DNA of the CDR3: TGTGCCAGCAGTTTAGCCCGTTCACCCCTCCACTTT. Residues: CASSLARSPLHF.